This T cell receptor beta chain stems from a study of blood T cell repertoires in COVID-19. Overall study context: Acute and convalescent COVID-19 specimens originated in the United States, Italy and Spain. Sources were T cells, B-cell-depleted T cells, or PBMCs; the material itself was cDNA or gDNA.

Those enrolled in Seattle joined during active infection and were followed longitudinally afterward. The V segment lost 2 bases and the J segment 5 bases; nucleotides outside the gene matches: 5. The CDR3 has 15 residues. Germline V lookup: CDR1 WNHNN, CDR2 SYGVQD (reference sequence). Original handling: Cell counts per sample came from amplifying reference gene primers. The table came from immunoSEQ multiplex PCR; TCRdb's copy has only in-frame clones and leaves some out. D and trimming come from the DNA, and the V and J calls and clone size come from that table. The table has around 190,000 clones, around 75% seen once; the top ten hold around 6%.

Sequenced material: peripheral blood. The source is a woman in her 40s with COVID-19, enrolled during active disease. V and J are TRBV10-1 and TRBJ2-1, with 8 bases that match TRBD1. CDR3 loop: CASSEGQGANNEQFF. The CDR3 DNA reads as TGCGCCAGCAGTGAGGGGCAGGGGGCCAACAATGAGCAGTTCTTC.